This T cell receptor beta chain comes out of a study of T cells in Graves' hyperthyroidism and ophthalmopathy. The wider study: Peripheral blood was acquired at first diagnosis, ahead of any therapy whatsoever.

About this clonotype: What it binds is unknown.

What was amplified from RNA transcripts were TCR beta CDR3 regions. First-round RT-PCR with HTBI primers amplified the TCR CDR3 region. TCRdb re-analysed the multiplex PCR reads in MiXCR, keeping a single row per CDR3 protein. The sample has around 700,000 distinct CDR3 sequences, 18% seen once; the top ten hold over 15%. This CDR3 region has 15 residues. The V gene end was trimmed by 0 bases and the J gene end by 2 bases; junction bases not matched to a gene: 6. The germline gives CDR1 SQVTM, CDR2 ANQGSEA. Whole-study findings and limits: Most thyroid clonotypes with frequency above 0.001 were detected in blood.

Orbital computed tomography and thyroid ultrasound, together with serum TRAb and thyroxine and clinical symptoms, were used for diagnoses. Predating any ophthalmopathy symptoms, the blood sample was taken at first hyperthyroidism diagnosis. The chain links TRBV29-1 to TRBJ1-1; the match to TRBD1 covers 7 bases. The sequencing sample was made of blood. The sequence was collected from a woman between 50 and 59 years old with Graves' hyperthyroidism that later progressed to Graves' ophthalmopathy. CDR3 DNA sequence: TGCAGCGTTGAAGAACGTGACAGGGCAAACACTGAAGCTTTCTTT. It encodes CSVEERDRANTEAFF.